This T cell receptor beta chain was recorded in a study of CD8 T cells in Susac syndrome. CD8+ and CD4+ T cells from blood underwent TCR beta sequencing. The controls, all healthy donors, were matched for age and sex. Through negative isolation, CD4+ and CD8+ T cells were obtained, while TEMRA cells were enriched using FACS. CDR3 size: 14 residues. Per the germline V gene, CDR1 is LGHDT and CDR2 is YNNKEL (reference sequence). V lost 4 bases, J lost 6 bases, and 5 bases stayed unmatched. Random-hexamer reverse transcription was applied to about 0.5 to 1 ug RNA. The CDR3 of TCR beta was amplified by immunoSEQ multiplex PCR across 54 Vbeta and 13 Jbeta. TCRdb called the immunoSEQ multiplex PCR reads again in MiXCR, with one record for every CDR3 protein. The table records just under 150,000 distinct CDR3 sequences, approximately 94% of them present only once.

The receptor comes from a human donor in good health. Sequenced material: CD4+ T cells from PBMCs. V and J are TRBV3-1 and TRBJ1-5, with TRBD1 matching 8 bases. The CDR3 region is CASSLRGQSQPQHF. DNA for the CDR3: TGTGCCAGCAGCCTCAGGGGGCAAAGTCAGCCCCAGCATTTT.